This T cell receptor (beta chain) was captured in a study of blood T cell repertoires in COVID-19. On the study more broadly: From the United States, Italy and Spain came samples of acute and convalescent COVID-19. The cDNA or gDNA used as material had been derived from T cells, B-cell-depleted T cells, or PBMCs.

The length of the CDR3 is 15 residues. Germline V gene data show CDR1 as KGHDR and CDR2 as SFDVKD. Between the trimmed V and J ends, which lost 3 bases and 1 base, there was a span of 8 bases. Per the original methods: Cell counts per sample came from amplifying reference gene primers. Repertoires were generated with immunoSEQ multiplex PCR, while TCRdb's copy carries only in-frame clones and drops some. V, J and clone size were drawn from that table, and D and trimming were deduced from the DNA. The sample has approximately 170,000 clones; 80% to 90% are singletons. V is TRBV24-1 and J is TRBJ2-2; D gene ambiguous. This sequence originates from a man aged 50 to 59 with active or convalescent COVID-19. The sequenced sample consisted of peripheral blood. DNA for the CDR3: TGTGCCACCAGTGATCTCGACAAGAACACCGGGGAGCTGTTTTTT. It codes for CATSDLDKNTGELFF.